The 9 T cell receptor beta chains below were found in one sample sequenced in a study of identical twins. TCRdb reprocessed the 5' RACE reads via MiXCR and lists one record per CDR3 protein. The sample has about 100,000 distinct CDR3 sequences; 5.9% are singletons. The sequenced material came from memory T cells sorted from blood. These receptors originate from a woman between 45 and 65 years old in good health.

The rearrangement links TRBV10-3 to TRBJ2-3, with 9 nucleotides matching TRBD2. CDR1 is ENHRY, CDR2 SYGVKD, per germline. This CDR3 region has 14 residues. J was trimmed by 8 bases and V by 3 bases; bases with no gene match: 6. CDR3 in DNA: TGTGCCATCAGTGAAGGGCTAGCGGGAACTACGCAGTATTTT. Protein sequence: CAISEGLAGTTQYF.

At least ten counts were recorded for this clonotype. V gene TRBV19 combines with J gene TRBJ2-4; TRBD1 matches at 7 bases. Germline trimming cut 5 bases from V and 0 bases from J; bases unmatched to any gene: 10. The CDR3 has 17 residues. Germline assignment: CDR1 LNHDA and CDR2 SQIVND (reference sequence). The CDR3 is CASSAQTGSIAKNIQYF. DNA for the CDR3: TGTGCCAGTAGTGCCCAGACAGGGTCCATAGCCAAAAACATTCAGTACTTC.

This clonotype was observed a handful of times. This chain's CDR3 is CASSQASGTPLYEQYF. CDR3 nucleotides: TGCGCCAGCAGCCAAGCCTCCGGGACTCCTCTCTACGAGCAGTACTTC. The J gene is TRBJ2-7, the V gene TRBV4-1, with D maybe TRBD2 (6 bases). Deletions cut 1 base from V and 3 bases from J, with 16 bases between. Germline CDR1 reads MGHRA; CDR2 reads YSYEKL. This CDR3 is built from 16 residues.

This clonotype was seen repeatedly, ten times or more. The genes are TRBV20-1 and TRBJ2-1, with D hard to call. This CDR3 is 13 amino acids long. CDR1 and CDR2 (germline): DFQATT, SNEGSKA (reference sequence). V was pared by 2 bases and J by 4 bases, with 9 bases between. The CDR3 sequence is CSARSDDYNEQFF. The CDR3 bases are TGCAGTGCTAGATCTGACGATTACAATGAGCAGTTCTTC.

This clonotype was seen many times. The rearrangement links TRBV19 to TRBJ2-7, with unresolved D. The CDR3 extends over 12 amino acids. From germline, CDR1 is LNHDA and CDR2 SQIVND (reference sequence). V lost 9 bases, J lost 4 bases, and 13 bases lay in between. DNA of the CDR3: TGTGCCAGCGTTTCCCCACGTTACGAGCAGTACGTC. It yields the protein CASVSPRYEQYV.

V is TRBV21-1 and J is TRBJ1-1; the table calls TRBD1, which could not be checked here. TRBV21-1 corresponds to a pseudogene. This CDR3 contains 14 residues. In DNA form, the CDR3 reads TGTGCCAGCACCCCCCCGGGGGGGTTCCCTGAAGCTTTCTTT. Translated: CASTPPGGFPEAFF.

This clonotype has ten or more counts. This chain uses TRBV27 with TRBJ2-7; tentatively, D is TRBD1 (6 bases). The CDR3 is 13 residues long. V dropped 7 bases and J dropped 3 bases, with 13 bases sitting between them. Germline lookup yields CDR1 MNHEY and CDR2 SMNVEV (reference sequence). CDR3: CASTPSGDYEQYF. In nucleotides, the CDR3 is TGTGCCAGCACTCCTTCAGGGGACTACGAGCAGTACTTC.

This clonotype was recorded many times. The V and J genes are TRBV20-1 and TRBJ1-2; 9 nucleotides align to TRBD1. Per germline, CDR1 DFQATT and CDR2 SNEGSKA (reference sequence). This CDR3 spans 15 amino acids. The J segment lost 8 bases and the V segment lost 0 bases, leaving 10 bases of the junction unmatched. This chain's CDR3 is CSARDRDRAMGGYTF. The CDR3 bases are TGCAGTGCTAGAGATCGGGACAGGGCAATGGGGGGCTACACCTTC.

This clonotype showed up many times. The chain carries TRBV20-1 and TRBJ2-7; D may match TRBD1 or TRBD2 (5 bases each). V was cut by 4 bases and J by 6 bases, with 19 bases left in between. This CDR3 has 14 amino acids. CDR1 is DFQATT, CDR2 SNEGSKA, per germline (reference sequence). CDR3 coding DNA: TGCAGTGCTACCCCCGGGGCTGAAGCAACCGAGCAGTACTTC. Amino acid sequence: CSATPGAEATEQYF.